This T cell receptor beta chain was identified during a study of OX40 agonist ivuxolimab in advanced cancers. Study findings and constraints: Undetermined was the antigen specificity of the expanded peripheral T cells.

TCRdb's copy holds only in-frame clones and misses some; the assay was immunoSEQ multiplex PCR. The sample shows under 35,000 clones, more than 60% of them seen only once. There are a few counts of this clone. What it binds is unknown. The sequencing here drew on CD4+ or CD8+ T cells sorted from blood, taken in a trial of the OX40 agonist ivuxolimab. The source is an adult with an advanced solid tumor such as melanoma, head and neck, liver or kidney cancer.

CDR3 sequence reads: CASSEKSMNTEAFF. The DNA for the CDR3 is TGTGCCAGCAGTGAAAAGAGTATGAACACTGAAGCTTTCTTT. V is TRBV6-1 and J is TRBJ1-1; D uncertain. Between the trimmed V and J ends, which lost 2 bases and 0 bases, there was a span of 7 bases. This CDR3 spans 14 amino acids. Germline CDR1 reads MNHNS; CDR2 reads SASEGT.